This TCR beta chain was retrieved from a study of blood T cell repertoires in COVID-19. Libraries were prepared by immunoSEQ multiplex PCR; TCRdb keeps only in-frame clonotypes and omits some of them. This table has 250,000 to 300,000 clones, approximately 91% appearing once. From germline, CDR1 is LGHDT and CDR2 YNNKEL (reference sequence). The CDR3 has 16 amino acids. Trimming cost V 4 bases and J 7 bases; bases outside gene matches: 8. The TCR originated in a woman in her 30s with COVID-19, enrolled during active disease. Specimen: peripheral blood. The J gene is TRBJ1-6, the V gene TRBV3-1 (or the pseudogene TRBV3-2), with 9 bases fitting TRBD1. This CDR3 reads CASSPPGGQGNSPLHF. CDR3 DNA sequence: TGTGCCAGCAGCCCCCCCGGGGGACAGGGAAATTCACCCCTCCACTTT.